Listed below are T cell receptor beta chains from one sample, sequenced in a study of T cell changes during pregnancy in multiple sclerosis. Sequenced by immunoSEQ multiplex PCR; TCRdb stores in-frame clones only, minus some. The table records about 51,000 clones, 85% to 95% of them present only once. Specimen: CD4+ T cells from peripheral blood mononuclear cells, collected in the second trimester of pregnancy. The receptor source for this set is a female donor with multiple sclerosis, enrolled in a pregnancy study. CDR3s include the opening cysteine and the closing phenylalanine or tryptophan. A D gene is named only where the DNA matches it firmly. Clone size is shown for a subset of rows, as once, few, many or a class of expanded clone.

v_gene: TRBV4-1
d_gene: TRBD2
j_gene: TRBJ2-3
abundance: -
CDR3nt: TGCGCCATAGGGGCTAGCGGGGGGGTTACAGATACGCAGTATTTT
CDR3aa: CAIGASGGVTDTQYF

v_gene: TRBV6-1
d_gene: -
j_gene: TRBJ1-2
abundance: -
CDR3nt: TGTGCCAGCAGTGAAGGGCCGGGGGGCTATGGCTACACCTTC
CDR3aa: CASSEGPGGYGYTF

v_gene: TRBV5-8
d_gene: TRBD1
j_gene: TRBJ2-5
abundance: -
CDR3nt: TGTGCCAGCAGCCTGGGGACAGGGGGCGGAGAAGAGACCCAGTACTTC
CDR3aa: CASSLGTGGGEETQYF

v_gene: TRBV27
d_gene: -
j_gene: TRBJ2-7
abundance: -
CDR3nt: TGTGCCAGCGGTCCGGGCGGGGCTGGCTACGAGCAGTACTTC
CDR3aa: CASGPGGAGYEQYF

v_gene: TRBV29-1
d_gene: -
j_gene: TRBJ2-5
abundance: -
CDR3nt: TGCAGCGTTGGAGAGGGATGGGGAGGGACCCAGTACTTC
CDR3aa: CSVGEGWGGTQYF

v_gene: TRBV11-3
d_gene: TRBD1
j_gene: TRBJ2-1
abundance: -
CDR3nt: TGTGCCAGCAGCACACCGGGACAGGGGGCGGGTTTCAATGAGCAGTTCTTC
CDR3aa: CASSTPGQGAGFNEQFF

v_gene: TRBV19
d_gene: TRBD1
j_gene: TRBJ1-2
abundance: -
CDR3nt: TGTGCCAGTAGCCCGACAGGGGGTTCGTATGGCTACACCTTC
CDR3aa: CASSPTGGSYGYTF

v_gene: TRBV2
d_gene: TRBD1
j_gene: TRBJ2-7
abundance: -
CDR3nt: TGTGCCAGCTTTGAAGGGGGCGCCCCCTCCTACGAGCAGTACTTC
CDR3aa: CASFEGGAPSYEQYF

v_gene: TRBV5-6
d_gene: TRBD2
j_gene: TRBJ2-5
abundance: -
CDR3nt: TGTGCCAGCAGCTTGGGATCTAGCGGGGGGCGAGAGACCCAGTACTTC
CDR3aa: CASSLGSSGGRETQYF

v_gene: TRBV6-5
d_gene: -
j_gene: TRBJ2-7
abundance: -
CDR3nt: TGTGCCAGCAAGTTCAACTGGGACACCTACGAGCAGTACTTC
CDR3aa: CASKFNWDTYEQYF

v_gene: TRBV6-1
d_gene: TRBD1
j_gene: TRBJ2-7
abundance: -
CDR3nt: TGTGCCAGCAGTCATAGGGGACAGGGGGTCGACGAGCAGTACTTC
CDR3aa: CASSHRGQGVDEQYF

v_gene: TRBV19
d_gene: -
j_gene: TRBJ2-5
abundance: -
CDR3nt: TGTGCCAGTAGTACGGTCACTCAAGAGACCCAGTACTTC
CDR3aa: CASSTVTQETQYF

v_gene: TRBV4-1
d_gene: TRBD1
j_gene: TRBJ2-6
abundance: -
CDR3nt: TGCGCCAGCAGAGGACAGGGGGGAGTCTCTGGGGCCAACGTCCTGACTTTC
CDR3aa: CASRGQGGVSGANVLTF

v_gene: TRBV1
d_gene: -
j_gene: TRBJ2-5
abundance: -
CDR3nt: TGCACCAGCAGAGTCACTGCAAAAGGCGGGGGGGCCCCCCAAGAGACCCAGTACTTC
CDR3aa: CTSRVTAKGGGAPQETQYF

v_gene: TRBV5-8
d_gene: -
j_gene: TRBJ2-7
abundance: few
CDR3nt: TGTGCCAGCCCCACCCCCCCAGGCGACACGGTCTACGAGCAGTACTTC
CDR3aa: CASPTPPGDTVYEQYF

v_gene: TRBV23-1
d_gene: -
j_gene: TRBJ1-1
abundance: once
CDR3nt: TGCGCCAGCAGTCAAATGGGACACACCAACACTGAAGCTTTCTTT
CDR3aa: CASSQMGHTNTEAFF

v_gene: TRBV19
d_gene: -
j_gene: TRBJ1-1
abundance: -
CDR3nt: TGTGCCAGTAGTTCACAGGGCCCGAACACTGAAGCTTTCTTT
CDR3aa: CASSSQGPNTEAFF

v_gene: TRBV5-1
d_gene: TRBD1
j_gene: TRBJ2-2
abundance: -
CDR3nt: TGCGCCAGCAGCGGTGGGGACAGCACGAACACCGGGGAGCTGTTTTTT
CDR3aa: CASSGGDSTNTGELFF

v_gene: TRBV6-1
d_gene: -
j_gene: TRBJ1-1
abundance: -
CDR3nt: TGTGCCAGCAGTGAGCAGTCTCTGAGGACTGAAGCTTTCTTT
CDR3aa: CASSEQSLRTEAFF

v_gene: TRBV6-1
d_gene: TRBD2
j_gene: TRBJ2-7
abundance: -
CDR3nt: TGTGCCAGCAGTAGTAGCGGGTTGGGCTCCTACGAGCAGTACTTC
CDR3aa: CASSSSGLGSYEQYF

v_gene: TRBV21-1
d_gene: -
j_gene: TRBJ1-5
abundance: -
CDR3nt: TGTGCCAGCAGCCGTTTAGCAGGGCAATTTAATCAGCCCCAGCATTTT
CDR3aa: CASSRLAGQFNQPQHF

v_gene: TRBV15
d_gene: -
j_gene: TRBJ1-4
abundance: -
CDR3nt: TGTGCCACCAGCAGGGGGGGGACAAGCATTCAGGGAAAACTGTTTTTT
CDR3aa: CATSRGGTSIQGKLFF

v_gene: TRBV2
d_gene: TRBD2
j_gene: TRBJ2-7
abundance: -
CDR3nt: TGTGCCAGCAGAATCAGACTAGCTTTGGACGAGCAGTACTTC
CDR3aa: CASRIRLALDEQYF

v_gene: TRBV27
d_gene: TRBD1
j_gene: TRBJ1-2
abundance: -
CDR3nt: TGTGCCAGCAGTTTAGGACAGGGGGGCTTC
CDR3aa: CASSLGQGGF

v_gene: TRBV7-2
d_gene: -
j_gene: TRBJ1-2
abundance: -
CDR3nt: TGTGCCAGCAGCTTAGATCCGGCGGGTTATGGCTACACCTTC
CDR3aa: CASSLDPAGYGYTF

v_gene: TRBV7-2
d_gene: TRBD1
j_gene: TRBJ1-3
abundance: -
CDR3nt: TGTGCCAGCAGCCAAGAGGGGACCGGGACAGGGGGCGGTGGAAACACCATATATTTT
CDR3aa: CASSQEGTGTGGGGNTIYF

v_gene: TRBV6-5
d_gene: -
j_gene: TRBJ1-6
abundance: once
CDR3nt: TGTGCCAGCAGTCGTGACAGCTCCTATAATTCACCCCTCCACTTT
CDR3aa: CASSRDSSYNSPLHF

v_gene: TRBV6-5
d_gene: -
j_gene: TRBJ1-1
abundance: -
CDR3nt: TGTGCCACCCCCATGAACACTGAAGCTTTCTTT
CDR3aa: CATPMNTEAFF

v_gene: TRBV19
d_gene: TRBD1
j_gene: TRBJ1-5
abundance: -
CDR3nt: TGTGCCAGTAGTACTGACAGGGGGTTGAATCAGCCCCAGCATTTT
CDR3aa: CASSTDRGLNQPQHF

v_gene: TRBV7-6
d_gene: -
j_gene: TRBJ1-5
abundance: -
CDR3nt: TGTGCCAGCAGCGGGGGCGGGAGCAATCAGCCCCAGCATTTT
CDR3aa: CASSGGGSNQPQHF

v_gene: TRBV10-3
d_gene: TRBD1
j_gene: TRBJ2-6
abundance: -
CDR3nt: TGTGCCATCAGCTCACGACAGGGTACCACCTCTGGGGCCAACGTCCTGACTTTC
CDR3aa: CAISSRQGTTSGANVLTF

v_gene: TRBV15
d_gene: TRBD1
j_gene: TRBJ2-2
abundance: -
CDR3nt: TGTGCCACCAGCAGAGCGACAGGGGTGGGCACCGGGGAGCTGTTTTTT
CDR3aa: CATSRATGVGTGELFF

v_gene: TRBV29-1
d_gene: -
j_gene: TRBJ1-1
abundance: once
CDR3nt: TGCATCACCGTAGACCCAGGCACTGAAGCTTTCTTT
CDR3aa: CITVDPGTEAFF

v_gene: TRBV7-9
d_gene: TRBD1
j_gene: TRBJ2-7
abundance: -
CDR3nt: TGTGCCAGCAGCTTATACGGCGTCGGACAGGGGGCTTTCGAGCAGTACTTC
CDR3aa: CASSLYGVGQGAFEQYF

v_gene: TRBV18
d_gene: -
j_gene: TRBJ1-1
abundance: -
CDR3nt: TGTGCCAGCTCACCTCGGCCGAGGGACACTGAAGCTTTCTTT
CDR3aa: CASSPRPRDTEAFF

v_gene: TRBV19
d_gene: -
j_gene: TRBJ1-5
abundance: few
CDR3nt: TGTGCCAGTAGTCTTAATCAGCCCCAGCATTTT
CDR3aa: CASSLNQPQHF

v_gene: TRBV15
d_gene: -
j_gene: TRBJ1-2
abundance: once
CDR3nt: TGTGCCACCAGCAGAGCCTTATGGGGGGTTGGCTACACCTTC
CDR3aa: CATSRALWGVGYTF

v_gene: TRBV2
d_gene: -
j_gene: TRBJ1-5
abundance: few
CDR3nt: TGTGCCAGCAATCTGGCAGGGGCGAGCAATCAGCCCCAGCATTTT
CDR3aa: CASNLAGASNQPQHF

v_gene: TRBV5-6
d_gene: TRBD1
j_gene: TRBJ1-1
abundance: few
CDR3nt: TGTGCCAGCAGCTTCCCGGGACAGCTGACAAACACTGAAGCTTTCTTT
CDR3aa: CASSFPGQLTNTEAFF

v_gene: TRBV7-2
d_gene: -
j_gene: TRBJ1-5
abundance: once
CDR3nt: TGTGCCAGCAGCGCTACACAGGGAGGGCAGCCCCAGCATTTT
CDR3aa: CASSATQGGQPQHF

v_gene: TRBV5-6
d_gene: TRBD1
j_gene: TRBJ2-2
abundance: -
CDR3nt: TGTGCCAGCAGCTTGGGGACAGGGGGCACCGGGGAGCTGTTTTTT
CDR3aa: CASSLGTGGTGELFF

v_gene: TRBV7-2
d_gene: -
j_gene: TRBJ1-1
abundance: -
CDR3nt: TGTGCCAGCAGCCACGGGGTCGGGGTGGCTGAAGCTTTCTTT
CDR3aa: CASSHGVGVAEAFF

v_gene: TRBV18
d_gene: -
j_gene: TRBJ1-5
abundance: -
CDR3nt: TGTGCCAGCTCACCAGCCAGGGTTTTCAATCAGCCCCAGCATTTT
CDR3aa: CASSPARVFNQPQHF

v_gene: TRBV5-4
d_gene: -
j_gene: TRBJ2-5
abundance: -
CDR3nt: TGTGCCAGCAGCTTAGTCCAAAATTCAGTGGAGACCCAGTACTTC
CDR3aa: CASSLVQNSVETQYF

v_gene: TRBV7-8
d_gene: -
j_gene: TRBJ1-2
abundance: -
CDR3nt: TGTGCCAGCAGCTTAGACACGCCTAACTATGGCTACACCTTC
CDR3aa: CASSLDTPNYGYTF

v_gene: TRBV7-2
d_gene: TRBD1
j_gene: TRBJ1-1
abundance: -
CDR3nt: TGTGCCAGCAGCTTAAGGACAGGCGGGAACACTGAAGCTTTCTTT
CDR3aa: CASSLRTGGNTEAFF

v_gene: TRBV7-9
d_gene: -
j_gene: TRBJ1-1
abundance: few
CDR3nt: TGTGCCAGCAGCTTAGGAGGTGGAGCGAACACTGAAGCTTTCTTT
CDR3aa: CASSLGGGANTEAFF

v_gene: TRBV7-2
d_gene: -
j_gene: TRBJ2-7
abundance: -
CDR3nt: TGTGCCAGCAGCCTAGACTCTGTTTCCTACGAGCAGTACTTC
CDR3aa: CASSLDSVSYEQYF

v_gene: TRBV30
d_gene: TRBD1
j_gene: TRBJ1-5
abundance: -
CDR3nt: TGTGCCTCGGGACAGAACAATCAGCCCCAGCATTTT
CDR3aa: CASGQNNQPQHF